This TCR beta chain was documented in a study of blood T cell repertoires in COVID-19. Libraries were prepared by immunoSEQ multiplex PCR; TCRdb keeps only in-frame clonotypes and omits some of them. The sample includes 110,000 to 150,000 clones, around 89% of them seen just once. Germline CDR1 and CDR2: SGHRS and YFSETQ. V lost 1 base and J lost 5; bases outside the gene matches: 9. The CDR3 totals 15 residues. This TCR derives from a woman in her sixties with active COVID-19. Source material: peripheral blood. This rearrangement joins TRBV5-1 to TRBJ2-7, with 7 positions matching TRBD2. CDR3 sequence: CASSLRPREINEQYF. In DNA form, the CDR3 reads TGCGCCAGCAGCTTGAGACCGCGGGAGATAAACGAGCAGTACTTC.